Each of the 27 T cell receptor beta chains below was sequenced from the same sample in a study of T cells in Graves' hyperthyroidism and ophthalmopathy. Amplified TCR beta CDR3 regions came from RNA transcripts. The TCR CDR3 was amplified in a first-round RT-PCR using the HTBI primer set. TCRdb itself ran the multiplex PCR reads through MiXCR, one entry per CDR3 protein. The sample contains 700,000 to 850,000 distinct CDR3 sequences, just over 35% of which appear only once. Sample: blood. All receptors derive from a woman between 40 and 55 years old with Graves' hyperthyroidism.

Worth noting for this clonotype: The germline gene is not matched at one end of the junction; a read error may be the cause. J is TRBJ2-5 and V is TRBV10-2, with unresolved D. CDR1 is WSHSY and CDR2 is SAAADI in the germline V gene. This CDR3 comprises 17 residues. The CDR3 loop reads CASSFLSATSLKEAQYF. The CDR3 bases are TGTGCCAGCAGTTTCCTGTCGGCTACAAGCCTGAAAGAGGCCCAGTACTTC.

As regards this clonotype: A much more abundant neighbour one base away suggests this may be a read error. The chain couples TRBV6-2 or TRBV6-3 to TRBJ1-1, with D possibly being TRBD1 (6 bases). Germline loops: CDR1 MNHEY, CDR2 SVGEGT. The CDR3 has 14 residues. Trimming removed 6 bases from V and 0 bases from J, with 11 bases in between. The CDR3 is CASSARTVNTEAFF. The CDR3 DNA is TGTGCCAGCAGCGCGCGGACAGTGAACACTGAAGCTTTCTTT.

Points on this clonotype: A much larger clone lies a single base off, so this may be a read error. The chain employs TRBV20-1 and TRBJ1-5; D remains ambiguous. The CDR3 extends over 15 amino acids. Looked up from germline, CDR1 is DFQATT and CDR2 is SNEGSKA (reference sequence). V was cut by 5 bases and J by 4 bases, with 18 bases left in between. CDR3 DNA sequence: TGCAGTGCTGGAACCCCGGACGGACCAAATCAGCCCCAGCATTTT. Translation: CSAGTPDGPNQPQHF.

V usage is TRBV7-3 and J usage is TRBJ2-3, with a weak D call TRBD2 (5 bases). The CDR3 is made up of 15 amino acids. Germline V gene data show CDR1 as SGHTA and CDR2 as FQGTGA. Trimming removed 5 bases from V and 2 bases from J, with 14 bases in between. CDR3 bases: TGTGCCAGCAGCCCCGGGATTGACTTCACAGATACGCAGTATTTT. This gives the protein CASSPGIDFTDTQYF.

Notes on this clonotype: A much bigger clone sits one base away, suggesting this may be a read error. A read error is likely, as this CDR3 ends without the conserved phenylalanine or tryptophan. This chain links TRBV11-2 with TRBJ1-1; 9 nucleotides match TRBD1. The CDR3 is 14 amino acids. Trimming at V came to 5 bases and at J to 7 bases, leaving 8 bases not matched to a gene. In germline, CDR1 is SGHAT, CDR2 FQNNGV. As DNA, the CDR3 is TGTGCCAGCAGCCCGAACAGGGGGCTTAGTGAAGCTTTCCTT. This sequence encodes CASSPNRGLSEAFL.

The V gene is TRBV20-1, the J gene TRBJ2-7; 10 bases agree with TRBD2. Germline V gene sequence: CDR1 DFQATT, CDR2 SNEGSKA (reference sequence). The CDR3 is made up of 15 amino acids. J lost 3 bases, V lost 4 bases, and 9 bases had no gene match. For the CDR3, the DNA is TGCAGTGCTATGGGGCTAGCGGGAGCTAACTACGAGCAGTACTTC. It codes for CSAMGLAGANYEQYF.

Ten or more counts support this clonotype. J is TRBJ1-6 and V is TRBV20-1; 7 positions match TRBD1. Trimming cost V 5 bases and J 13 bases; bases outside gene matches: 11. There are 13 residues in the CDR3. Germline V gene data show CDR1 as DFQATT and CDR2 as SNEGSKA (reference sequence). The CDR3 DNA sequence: TGCAGTGCTCCTACAGGGGCCGGGGATCCCCTCCACTTT. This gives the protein CSAPTGAGDPLHF.

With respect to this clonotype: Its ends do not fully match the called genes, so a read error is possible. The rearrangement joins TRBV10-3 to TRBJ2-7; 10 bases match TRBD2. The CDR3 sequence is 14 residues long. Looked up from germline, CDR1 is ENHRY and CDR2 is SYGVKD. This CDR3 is CASSRASGRSEQYF. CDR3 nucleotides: TGTGCCAGCAGTCGTGCTAGCGGGAGAAGTGAGCAGTACTTC.

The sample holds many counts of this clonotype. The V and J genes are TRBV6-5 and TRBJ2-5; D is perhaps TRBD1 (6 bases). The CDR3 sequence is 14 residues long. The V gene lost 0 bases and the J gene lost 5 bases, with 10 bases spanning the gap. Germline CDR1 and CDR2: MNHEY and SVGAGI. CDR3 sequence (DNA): TGTGCCAGCAGTTACTCGAGGGGGAGCGAGACCCAGTACTTC. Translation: CASSYSRGSETQYF.

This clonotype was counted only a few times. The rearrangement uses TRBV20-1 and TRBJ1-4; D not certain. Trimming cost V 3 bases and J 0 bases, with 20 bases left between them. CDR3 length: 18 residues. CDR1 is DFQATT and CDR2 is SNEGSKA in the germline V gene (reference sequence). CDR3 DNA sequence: TGCAGTGCTAGTCAAAAGGCCTGGGGAACTGCAACTAATGAAAAACTGTTTTTT. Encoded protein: CSASQKAWGTATNEKLFF.

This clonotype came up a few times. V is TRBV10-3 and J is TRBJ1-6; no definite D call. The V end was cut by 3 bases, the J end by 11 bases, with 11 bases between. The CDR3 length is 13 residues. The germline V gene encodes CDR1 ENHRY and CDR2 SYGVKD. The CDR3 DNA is TGTGCCATCAGTGAAGCCGAGCTAACACCCCTCCACTTT. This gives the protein CAISEAELTPLHF.

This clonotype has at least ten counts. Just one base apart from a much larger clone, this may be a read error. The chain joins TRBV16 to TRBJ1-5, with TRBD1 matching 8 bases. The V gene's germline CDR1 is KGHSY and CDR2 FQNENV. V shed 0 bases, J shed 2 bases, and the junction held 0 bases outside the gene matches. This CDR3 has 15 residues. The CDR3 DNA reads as TGTGCCAGCAGCCAATCGGGACAGGGCAATCAGCCCCAGCATTTT. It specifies CASSQSGQGNQPQHF.

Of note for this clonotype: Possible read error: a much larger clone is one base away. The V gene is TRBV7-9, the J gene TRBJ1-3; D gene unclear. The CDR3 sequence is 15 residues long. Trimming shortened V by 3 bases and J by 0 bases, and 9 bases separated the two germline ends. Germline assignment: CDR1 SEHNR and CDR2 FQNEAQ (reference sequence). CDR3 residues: CASSFDRRSGNTIYF. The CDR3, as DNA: TGTGCCAGCAGCTTTGACCGACGCTCTGGAAACACCATATATTTT. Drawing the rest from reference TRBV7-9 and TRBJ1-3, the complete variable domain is DTGVSQNPRHKITKRGQNVTFRCDPISEHNRLYWYRQTLGQGPEFLTYFQNEAQLEKSRLLSDRFSAERPKGSFSTLEIQRTEQGDSAMYLCASSFDRRSGNTIYFGEGSWLTVV.

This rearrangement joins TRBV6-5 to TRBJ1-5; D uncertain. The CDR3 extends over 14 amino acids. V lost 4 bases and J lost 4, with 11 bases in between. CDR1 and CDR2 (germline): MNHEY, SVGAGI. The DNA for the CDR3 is TGTGCCAGCAGTTTGGTGGCGTCAAATCAGCCCCAGCATTTT. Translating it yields CASSLVASNQPQHF.

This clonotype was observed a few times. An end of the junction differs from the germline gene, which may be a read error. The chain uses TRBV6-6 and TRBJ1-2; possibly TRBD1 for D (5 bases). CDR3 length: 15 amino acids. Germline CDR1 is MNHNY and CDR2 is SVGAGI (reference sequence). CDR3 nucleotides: TGTGCCAGCACCCCGGGGCGCCTCGTTAACTCTGGCTACACCTTC. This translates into CASTPGRLVNSGYTF.

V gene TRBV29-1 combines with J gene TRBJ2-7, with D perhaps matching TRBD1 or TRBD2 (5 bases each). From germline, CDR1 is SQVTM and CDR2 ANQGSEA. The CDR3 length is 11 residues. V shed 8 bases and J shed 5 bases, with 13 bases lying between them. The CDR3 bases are TGCAGCTCATCTGGGGGAAACGAGCAGTACTTC. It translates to CSSSGGNEQYF.

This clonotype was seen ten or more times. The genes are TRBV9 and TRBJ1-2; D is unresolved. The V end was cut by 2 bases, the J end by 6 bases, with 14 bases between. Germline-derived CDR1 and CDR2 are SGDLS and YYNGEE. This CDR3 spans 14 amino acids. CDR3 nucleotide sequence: TGTGCCAGCAGCGTCGACTCCCTGAGCGATGGCTACACCTTC. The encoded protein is CASSVDSLSDGYTF.

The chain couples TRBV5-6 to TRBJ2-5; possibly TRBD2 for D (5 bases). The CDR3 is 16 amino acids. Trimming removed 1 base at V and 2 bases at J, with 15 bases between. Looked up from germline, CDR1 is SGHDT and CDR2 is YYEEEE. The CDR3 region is CASSLSVGRGQETQYF. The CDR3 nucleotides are TGTGCCAGCAGCTTGTCGGTAGGACGGGGACAAGAGACCCAGTACTTC.

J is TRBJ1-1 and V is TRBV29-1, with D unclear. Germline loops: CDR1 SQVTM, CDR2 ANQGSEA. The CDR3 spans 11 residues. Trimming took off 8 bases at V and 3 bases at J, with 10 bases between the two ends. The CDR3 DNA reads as TGCAGCTCCGCCTTTGACACTGAAGCTTTCTTT. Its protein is CSSAFDTEAFF.

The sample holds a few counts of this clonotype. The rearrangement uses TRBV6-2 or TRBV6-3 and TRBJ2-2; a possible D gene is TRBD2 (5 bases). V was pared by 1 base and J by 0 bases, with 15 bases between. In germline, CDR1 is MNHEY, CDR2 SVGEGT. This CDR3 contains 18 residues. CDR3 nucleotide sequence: TGTGCCAGCAGTTACTTTCGGGCTAGCACCTCGAACACCGGGGAGCTGTTTTTT. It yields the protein CASSYFRASTSNTGELFF.

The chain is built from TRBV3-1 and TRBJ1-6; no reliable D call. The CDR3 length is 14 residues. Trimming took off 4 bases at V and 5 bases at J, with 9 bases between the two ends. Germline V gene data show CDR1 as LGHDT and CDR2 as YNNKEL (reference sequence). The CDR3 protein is CASSLGRNNSPLHF. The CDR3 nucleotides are TGTGCCAGCAGCCTAGGACGGAATAATTCACCCCTCCACTTT.

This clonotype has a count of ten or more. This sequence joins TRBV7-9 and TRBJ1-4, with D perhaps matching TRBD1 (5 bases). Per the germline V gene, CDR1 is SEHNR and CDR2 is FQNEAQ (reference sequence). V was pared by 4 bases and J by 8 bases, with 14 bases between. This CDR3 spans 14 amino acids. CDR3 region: CASSSAQGREKLFF. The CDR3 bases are TGTGCCAGCAGCTCCGCGCAGGGTCGGGAAAAACTGTTTTTT.

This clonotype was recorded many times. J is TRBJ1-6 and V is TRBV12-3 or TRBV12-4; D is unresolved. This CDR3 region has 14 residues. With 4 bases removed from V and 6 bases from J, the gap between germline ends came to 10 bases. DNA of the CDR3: TGTGCCAGCAGTTCACGAAGGCCTAATTCACCCCTCCACTTT. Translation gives CASSSRRPNSPLHF.

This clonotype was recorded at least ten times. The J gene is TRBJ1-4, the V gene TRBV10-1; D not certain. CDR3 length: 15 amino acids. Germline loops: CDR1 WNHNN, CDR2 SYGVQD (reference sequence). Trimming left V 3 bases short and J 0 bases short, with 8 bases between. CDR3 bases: TGCGCCAGCAGTGATGGGCAGTCAACTAATGAAAAACTGTTTTTT. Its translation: CASSDGQSTNEKLFF.

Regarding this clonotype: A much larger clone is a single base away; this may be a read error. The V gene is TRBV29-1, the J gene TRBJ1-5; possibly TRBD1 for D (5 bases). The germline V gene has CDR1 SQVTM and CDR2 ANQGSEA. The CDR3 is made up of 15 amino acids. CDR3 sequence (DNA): TGCAGCGTTGAAGAGGCCCCAGGGTGGGATCAGCCCCACCATTTT. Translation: CSVEEAPGWDQPHHF.

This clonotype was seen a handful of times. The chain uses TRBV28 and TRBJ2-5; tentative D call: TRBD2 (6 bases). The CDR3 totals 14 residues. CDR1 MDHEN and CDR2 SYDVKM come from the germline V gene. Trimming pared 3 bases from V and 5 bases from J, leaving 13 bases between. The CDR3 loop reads CASSFRRARETQYF. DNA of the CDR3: TGTGCCAGCAGTTTCCGGAGGGCCCGGGAGACCCAGTACTTC.

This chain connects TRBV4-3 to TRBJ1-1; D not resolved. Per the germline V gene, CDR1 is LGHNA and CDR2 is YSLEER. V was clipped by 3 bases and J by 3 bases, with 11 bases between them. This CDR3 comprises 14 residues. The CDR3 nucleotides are TGCGCCAGCAGCCAGTCGGCGGTGGACACTGAAGCTTTCTTT. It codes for CASSQSAVDTEAFF.